The text below deals with one TCR beta chain. The sample originates from a study of blood T cell repertoires in COVID-19. Study context: Whether acute or convalescent, the COVID-19 samples came from the United States, Italy and Spain. In each case, the material was cDNA or gDNA derived from T cells, B-cell-depleted T cells, or PBMCs.

The CDR3 has 13 amino acids. Germline CDR1 reads KGHSH; CDR2 reads LQKENI. Trimming removed 6 bases from V and 7 bases from J, with 16 bases in between. Data came from immunoSEQ multiplex PCR; TCRdb stores just in-frame clones and leaves some out. The table lists about 350,000 clones, roughly 87% of them singletons. The specimen sequenced was peripheral blood. The receptor's source is a woman in her fifties or sixties with COVID-19, enrolled during active disease. This chain uses TRBV18 with TRBJ2-7, with D perhaps matching TRBD2 (6 bases). CDR3 residues: CASSRGTLLEQYF. The CDR3, as DNA: TGTGCCAGCTCGCGGGGAACCCTGTTGGAGCAGTACTTC. The whole variable domain, filled in from reference TRBV18 and TRBJ2-7, reads NAGVMQNPRHLVRRRGQEARLRCSPMKGHSHVYWYRQLPEEGLKFMVYLQKENIIDESGMPKERFSAEFPKEGPSILRIQQVVRGDSAAYFCASSRGTLLEQYFGPGTRLTVT.